This T cell receptor beta chain was captured in a study of T cells after yellow fever vaccination. Findings of the study overall: Most clones from primary vaccination were detected again post-booster (approximately 96% CD4, 88% CD8).

TCRdb re-analysed the 5' RACE reads in MiXCR, keeping a single row per CDR3 protein. The sample lists around 310,000 distinct CDR3 sequences, over 8% occurring once. Trimming removed 4 bases at V and 5 bases at J, with 9 bases between. The CDR3 is made up of 13 amino acids. The V gene's germline CDR1 is LNHDA and CDR2 SQIVND (reference sequence). In its sample, this clonotype was seen a few times. What it recognizes is unknown. The sequences come from PBMCs, collected on the day of the first yellow fever vaccination. The receptor was derived from a man aged 18 to 30 who received the YFV17D yellow fever vaccine. V and J are TRBV19 and TRBJ1-5; no clear D gene. CDR3 DNA: TGTGCCAGTAGTACTAATCCATATCAGCCCCAGCATTTT. Protein: CASSTNPYQPQHF.